A selection of T cell receptor beta chains follows, all from one sample in a study of T cell responses to AZD1222 COVID-19 vaccine. Clones were read by immunoSEQ multiplex PCR, and TCRdb kept only the in-frame ones, dropping some. The sample holds roughly 200,000 clones, almost 90% seen once. Here the sequenced sample was peripheral blood, taken on day 0 of AZD1222 vaccination. The receptors here all came from an adult in good health. The CDR3 runs from the conserved cysteine through the conserved F or W. Each record gives: CDR3 length, J gene, V gene, CDR3 protein.

14 TRBJ2-3 TRBV18 CASSPPSGTDTQYF
16 TRBJ2-2 TRBV6-2/TRBV6-3 CASSYLWGPNTGELFF
14 TRBJ1-1 TRBV10-3 CATRQGGSNTEAFF
13 TRBJ2-7 TRBV30 CAWSVGGASEQYF
14 TRBJ1-6 TRBV28 CASSPLLSDSPLHF
14 TRBJ1-2 TRBV19 CASSPGTEVYGYTF
15 TRBJ2-1 TRBV9 CASSGRDRGTLSKFF
15 TRBJ2-7 TRBV15 CATRLGGDSFGEQYF
14 TRBJ1-1 TRBV4-3 CASSLKVSNTEAFF
16 TRBJ2-3 TRBV24-1 CATSDPLAGGRDTQYF
14 TRBJ2-1 TRBV5-6 CASISGRSYNEQFF
18 TRBJ1-6 TRBV4-3 CASSQEDRFSGNNSPLHF
15 TRBJ2-1 TRBV30 CAWSSQGAPLFEQFF
14 TRBJ2-7 TRBV6-6 CASRPGAGGYEQYF
12 TRBJ1-4 TRBV6-5 CASVGGREKLFF
17 TRBJ2-7 TRBV10-3 CATRGGQRVGQRYEQYF
11 TRBJ2-1 TRBV12-3/TRBV12-4 CASSSTGEQFF